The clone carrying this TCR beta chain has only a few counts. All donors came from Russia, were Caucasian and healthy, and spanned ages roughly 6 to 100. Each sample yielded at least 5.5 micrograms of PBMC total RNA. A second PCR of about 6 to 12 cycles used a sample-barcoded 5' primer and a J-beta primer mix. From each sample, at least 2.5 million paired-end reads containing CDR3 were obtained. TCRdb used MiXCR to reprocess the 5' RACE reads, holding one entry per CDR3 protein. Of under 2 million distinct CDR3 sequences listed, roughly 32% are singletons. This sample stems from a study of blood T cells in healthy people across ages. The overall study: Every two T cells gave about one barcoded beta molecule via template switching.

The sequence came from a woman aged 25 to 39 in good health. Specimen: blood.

In nucleotides, the CDR3 is TGCAGTGCTAGAGTTGTCTCCTTTGGTTCCAATGAGCAGTTCTTC. Its translation: CSARVVSFGSNEQFF. The chain carries TRBV20-1 and TRBJ2-1; D remains unclear. The CDR3 spans 15 residues. Germline V gene lookup returns CDR1 DFQATT and CDR2 SNEGSKA (reference sequence). Deletions cut 1 base from V and 6 bases from J, with 16 bases between.